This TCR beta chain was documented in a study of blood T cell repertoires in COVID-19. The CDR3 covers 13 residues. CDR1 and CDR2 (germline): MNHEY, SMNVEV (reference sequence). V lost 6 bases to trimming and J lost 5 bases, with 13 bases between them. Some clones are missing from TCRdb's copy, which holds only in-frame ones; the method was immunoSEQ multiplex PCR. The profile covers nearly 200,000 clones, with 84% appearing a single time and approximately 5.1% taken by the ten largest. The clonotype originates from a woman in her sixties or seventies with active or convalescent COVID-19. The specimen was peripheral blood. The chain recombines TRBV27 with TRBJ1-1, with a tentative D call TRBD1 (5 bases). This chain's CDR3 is CASSAGRGTEAFF. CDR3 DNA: TGTGCCAGCAGCGCCGGGAGGGGAACTGAAGCTTTCTTT.